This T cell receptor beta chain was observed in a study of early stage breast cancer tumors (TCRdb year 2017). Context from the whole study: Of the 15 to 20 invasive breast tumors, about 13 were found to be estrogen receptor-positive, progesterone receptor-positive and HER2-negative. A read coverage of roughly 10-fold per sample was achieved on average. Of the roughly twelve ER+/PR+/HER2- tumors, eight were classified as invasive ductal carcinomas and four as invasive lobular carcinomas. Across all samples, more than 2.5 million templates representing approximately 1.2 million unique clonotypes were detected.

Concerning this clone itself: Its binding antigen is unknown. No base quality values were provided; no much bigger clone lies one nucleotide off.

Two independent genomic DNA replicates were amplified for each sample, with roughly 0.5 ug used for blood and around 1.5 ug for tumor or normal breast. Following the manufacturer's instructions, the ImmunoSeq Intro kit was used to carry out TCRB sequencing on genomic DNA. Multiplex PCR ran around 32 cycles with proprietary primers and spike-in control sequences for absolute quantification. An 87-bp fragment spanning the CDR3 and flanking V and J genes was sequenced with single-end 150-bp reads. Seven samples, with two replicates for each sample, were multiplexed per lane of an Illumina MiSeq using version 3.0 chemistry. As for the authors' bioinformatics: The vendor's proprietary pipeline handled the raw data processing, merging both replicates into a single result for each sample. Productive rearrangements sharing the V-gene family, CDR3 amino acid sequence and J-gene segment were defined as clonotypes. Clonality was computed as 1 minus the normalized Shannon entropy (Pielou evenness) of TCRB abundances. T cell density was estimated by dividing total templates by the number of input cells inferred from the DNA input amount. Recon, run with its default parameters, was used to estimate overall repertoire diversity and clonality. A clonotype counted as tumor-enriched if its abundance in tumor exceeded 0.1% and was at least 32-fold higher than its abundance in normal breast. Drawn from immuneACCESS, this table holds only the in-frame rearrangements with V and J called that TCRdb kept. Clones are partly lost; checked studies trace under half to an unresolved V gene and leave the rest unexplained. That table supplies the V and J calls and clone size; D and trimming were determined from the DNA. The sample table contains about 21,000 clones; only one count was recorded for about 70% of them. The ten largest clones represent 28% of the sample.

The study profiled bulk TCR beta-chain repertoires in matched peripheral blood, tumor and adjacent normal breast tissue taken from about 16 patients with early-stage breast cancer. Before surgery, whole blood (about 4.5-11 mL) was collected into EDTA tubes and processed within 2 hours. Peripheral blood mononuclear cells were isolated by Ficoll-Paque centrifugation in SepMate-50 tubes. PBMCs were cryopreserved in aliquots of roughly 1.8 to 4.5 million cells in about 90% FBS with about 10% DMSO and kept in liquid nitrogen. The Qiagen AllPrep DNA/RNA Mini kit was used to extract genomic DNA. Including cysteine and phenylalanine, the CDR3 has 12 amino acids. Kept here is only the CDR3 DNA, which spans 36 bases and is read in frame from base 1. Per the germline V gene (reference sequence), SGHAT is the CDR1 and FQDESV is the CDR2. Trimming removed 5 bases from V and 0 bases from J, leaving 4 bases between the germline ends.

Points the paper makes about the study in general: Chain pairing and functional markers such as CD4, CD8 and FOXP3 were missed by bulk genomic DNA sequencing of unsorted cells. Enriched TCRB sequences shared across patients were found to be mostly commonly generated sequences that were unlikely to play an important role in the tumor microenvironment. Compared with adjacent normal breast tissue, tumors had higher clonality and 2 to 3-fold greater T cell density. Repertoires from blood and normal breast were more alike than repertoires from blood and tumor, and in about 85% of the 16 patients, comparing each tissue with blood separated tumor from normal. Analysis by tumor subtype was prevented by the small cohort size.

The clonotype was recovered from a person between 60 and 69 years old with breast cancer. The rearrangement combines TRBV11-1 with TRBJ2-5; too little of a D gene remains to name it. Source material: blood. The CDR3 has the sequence CASSPYQETQYF. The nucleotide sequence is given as TGTGCCAGCAGCCCGTACCAAGAGACCCAGTACTTC.